This T cell receptor beta chain was documented in a study of blood T cell repertoires in COVID-19. Across the study: Acute-phase and convalescent COVID-19 samples originated in the United States, Italy and Spain.

The germline V and J ends were trimmed by 10 bases and 4 bases, with 19 bases remaining between them. The germline CDR1 and CDR2 sequences are MNHEY and SVGAGI. The CDR3 contains 14 residues. The Seattle site enrolled patients during active infection and followed them longitudinally. Per the study methods: Reference gene primer amplification in the assay estimated nucleated cell counts. Clones were sequenced by immunoSEQ multiplex PCR, and TCRdb holds only the in-frame ones, with some missing. The DNA was the basis for D and trimming; V, J and clone size are from that table. The repertoire includes some 230,000 clones, more than 75% of them detected once, and over 7% sits in the top ten.

The TCR originated in a woman over 75 with COVID-19, enrolled during active disease. Sequenced: peripheral blood. The J gene is TRBJ1-2, the V gene TRBV6-5, with D possibly being TRBD1 (5 bases). The CDR3 spells CATPRAQGGYGYTF. CDR3 sequence (DNA): TGTGCCACCCCGAGGGCTCAGGGAGGCTATGGCTACACCTTC.